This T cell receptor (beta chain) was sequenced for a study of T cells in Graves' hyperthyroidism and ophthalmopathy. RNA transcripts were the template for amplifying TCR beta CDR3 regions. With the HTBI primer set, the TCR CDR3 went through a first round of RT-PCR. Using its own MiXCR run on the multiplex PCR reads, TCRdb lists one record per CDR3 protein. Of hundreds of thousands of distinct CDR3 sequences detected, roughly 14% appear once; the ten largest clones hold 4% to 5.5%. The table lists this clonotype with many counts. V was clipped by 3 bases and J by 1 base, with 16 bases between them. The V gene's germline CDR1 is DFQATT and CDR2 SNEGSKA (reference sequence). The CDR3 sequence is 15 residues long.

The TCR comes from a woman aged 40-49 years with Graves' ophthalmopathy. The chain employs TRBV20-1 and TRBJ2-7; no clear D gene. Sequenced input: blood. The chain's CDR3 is CSASVNEDPSYEQYF. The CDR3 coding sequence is TGCAGTGCTAGCGTTAATGAGGATCCGTCCTACGAGCAGTACTTC.